This T cell receptor beta chain is drawn from a study of CD8 T cells in ankylosing spondylitis. The V and J ends lost 2 bases and 0 bases respectively, with 5 bases between them. This CDR3 has 13 amino acids. Per the germline V gene, CDR1 is DFQATT and CDR2 is SNEGSKA (reference sequence). Quantitative 5'-RACE with molecular barcodes was used to make the TCR beta libraries. TCRdb called the 5' RACE reads again in MiXCR, with one record for every CDR3 protein. The table has 670,000 or so distinct CDR3 sequences, around 20% seen once; the top ten hold approximately 18%. Study outcomes and limitations: Relatively rare in peripheral blood, disease-linked clones were also CD8+. Reactive arthritis synovial fluid and blood previously showed some of these motif variants. Typical of ankylosing spondylitis blood, it appeared, was a TCR beta motif of fewer than ten highly homologous variants.

Regarding this clonotype: Its antigen is not identified.

This chain links TRBV20-1 with TRBJ1-5, with D uncertain. This TCR came from a male donor with ankylosing spondylitis. Sequences were obtained from blood, either unsorted or a sorted T cell fraction (not recorded which). CDR3: CSARSDSNQPQHF. The CDR3 DNA is TGCAGTGCTAGATCGGATAGCAATCAGCCCCAGCATTTT.